The clone carrying this T cell receptor beta chain occurred many times. The antigen is unknown. This sample stems from a study of neurological immune-mediated disorders. The ends were cut back, 1 base at V and 7 bases at J, with 13 bases in the middle. This CDR3 is 15 amino acids long. Germline assignment: CDR1 ENHRY and CDR2 SYGVKD. As for the cDNA, it was generated by 5'RACE with 10-nucleotide random UMIs. Sequencing runs each yielded over 180 million TCR-beta sequences from 15-18 subjects. TCRdb processed the 5' RACE reads anew with MiXCR; each CDR3 protein has one entry. The data show tens of thousands of distinct CDR3 sequences, 20% to 25% seen once. Overall study findings and caveats: In HTLV-1-associated myelopathy, TCR clonal expansion was greatest, and in multiple sclerosis it was least, below healthy controls. Private repertoires in all groups were suggested, as expanded clones shared no CDR3 amino acid sequences across subjects.

Specified time point: technical triplicate 3. Sequences were obtained from PBMCs. The sequence was obtained from a man between 60 and 70 years old with HTLV-1-associated myelopathy (HAM/TSP). The chain has TRBV10-3 and TRBJ2-2; D perhaps matches TRBD1 (5 bases). The CDR3 DNA is TGTGCCATCAGTGAGTTGGCAGGGCCGGACGGGGAGCTGTTTTTT. Translated, it gives CAISELAGPDGELFF.